This entry concerns a single TCR beta chain. The antigen is undetermined. CDR3 length: 16 amino acids. TCRdb reprocessed the 5' RACE reads and reports one entry per CDR3 protein, with no DNA. The sample table includes some 460,000 distinct CDR3 sequences. This sample is drawn from a study of T cells expressing NK-cell markers. Whole-study context: According to the study, TCR beta repertoires originated from sorted CD3+CD56+NKG2C+, CD3+CD56+NKG2C- and CD3+CD56-NKG2C+ T cells.

The study, taken as a whole, reports: Each of roughly 6 donors carried dominant NKG2C+ clonotypes accounting for about 1.0-7.5% of CD8+ T cells. Researchers report these clonotypes also headed the CD3+CD56-NKG2C+ fraction in four donors.

The receptor comes from a woman aged 45-65 years in good health. V and J are TRBV12-3 or TRBV12-4 and TRBJ2-3; absent DNA, TCRdb's TRBD2 call cannot be checked. Sample: blood T cells: a sorted CD56 or NKG2C T cell subset, CD4+ or CD8+ T cells, or bulk PBMC T cells (not recorded which). The CDR3: CASSLIAGGGSDTQYF.